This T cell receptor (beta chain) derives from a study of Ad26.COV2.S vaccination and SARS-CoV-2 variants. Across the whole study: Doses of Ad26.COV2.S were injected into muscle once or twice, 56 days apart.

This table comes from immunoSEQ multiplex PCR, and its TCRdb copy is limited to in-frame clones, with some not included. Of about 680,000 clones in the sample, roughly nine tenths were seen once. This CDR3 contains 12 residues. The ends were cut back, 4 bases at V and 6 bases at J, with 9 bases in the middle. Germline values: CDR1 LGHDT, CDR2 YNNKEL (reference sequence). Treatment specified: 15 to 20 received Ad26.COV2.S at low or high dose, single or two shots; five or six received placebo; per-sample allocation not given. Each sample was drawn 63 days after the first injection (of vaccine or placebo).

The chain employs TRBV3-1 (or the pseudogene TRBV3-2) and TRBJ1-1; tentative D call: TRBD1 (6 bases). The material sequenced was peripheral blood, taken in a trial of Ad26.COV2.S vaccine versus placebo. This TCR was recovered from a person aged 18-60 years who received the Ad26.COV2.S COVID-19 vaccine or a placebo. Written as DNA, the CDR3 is TGTGCCAGCAGCCCGAGGGGGGCTGAAGCTTTCTTT. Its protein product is CASSPRGAEAFF.